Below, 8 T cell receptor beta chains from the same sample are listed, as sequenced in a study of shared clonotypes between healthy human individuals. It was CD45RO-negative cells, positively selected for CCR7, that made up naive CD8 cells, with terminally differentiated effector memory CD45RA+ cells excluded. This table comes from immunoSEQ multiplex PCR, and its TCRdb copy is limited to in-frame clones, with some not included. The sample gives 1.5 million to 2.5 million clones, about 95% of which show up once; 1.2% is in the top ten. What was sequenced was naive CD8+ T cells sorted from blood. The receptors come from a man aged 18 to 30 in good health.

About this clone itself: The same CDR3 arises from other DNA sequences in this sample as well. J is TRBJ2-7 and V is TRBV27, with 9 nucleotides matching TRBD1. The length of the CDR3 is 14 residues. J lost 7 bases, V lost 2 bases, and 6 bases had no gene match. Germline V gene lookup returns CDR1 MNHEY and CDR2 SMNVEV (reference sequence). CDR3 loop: CASSLGQGLREQYF. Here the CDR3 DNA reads TGTGCCAGCAGTTTAGGACAGGGGCTCAGGGAGCAGTACTTC.

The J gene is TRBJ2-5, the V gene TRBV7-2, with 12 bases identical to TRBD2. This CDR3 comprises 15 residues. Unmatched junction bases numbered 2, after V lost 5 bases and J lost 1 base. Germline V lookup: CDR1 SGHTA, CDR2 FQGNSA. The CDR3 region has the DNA TGTGCCAGCAGCCCGACTAGCGGGAGCCAAGAGACCCAGTACTTC. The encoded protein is CASSPTSGSQETQYF.

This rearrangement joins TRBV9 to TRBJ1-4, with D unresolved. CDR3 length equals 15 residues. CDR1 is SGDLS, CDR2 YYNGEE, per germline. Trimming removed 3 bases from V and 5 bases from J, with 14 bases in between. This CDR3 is CASSGSGSFNEKLFF. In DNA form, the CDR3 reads TGTGCCAGCAGCGGGTCGGGCAGTTTCAATGAAAAACTGTTTTTT. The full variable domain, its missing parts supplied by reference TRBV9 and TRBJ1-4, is DSGVTQTPKHLITATGQRVTLRCSPRSGDLSVYWYQQSLDQGLQFLIQYYNGEERAKGNILERFSAQQFPDLHSELNLSSLELGDSALYFCASSGSGSFNEKLFFGSGTQLSVL.

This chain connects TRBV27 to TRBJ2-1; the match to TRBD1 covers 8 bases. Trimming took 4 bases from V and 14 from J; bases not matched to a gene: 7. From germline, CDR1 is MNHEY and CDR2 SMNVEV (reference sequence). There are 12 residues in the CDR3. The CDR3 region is CASSWTGTEEFF. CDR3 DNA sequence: TGTGCCAGCAGTTGGACAGGGACTGAAGAGTTCTTC.

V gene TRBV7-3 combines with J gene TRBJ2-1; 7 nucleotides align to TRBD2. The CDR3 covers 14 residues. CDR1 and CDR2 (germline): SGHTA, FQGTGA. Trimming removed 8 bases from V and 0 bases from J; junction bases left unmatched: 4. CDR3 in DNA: TGTGCCAGCTCAAGCGGGGTCTCCTACAATGAGCAGTTCTTC. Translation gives CASSSGVSYNEQFF.

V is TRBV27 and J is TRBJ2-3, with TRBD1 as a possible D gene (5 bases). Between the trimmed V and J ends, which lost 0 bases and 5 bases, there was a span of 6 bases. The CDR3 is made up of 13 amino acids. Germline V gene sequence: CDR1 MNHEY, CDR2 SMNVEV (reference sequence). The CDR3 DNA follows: TGTGCCAGCAGTTTATCCAGGGTAGATACGCAGTATTTT. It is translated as CASSLSRVDTQYF.

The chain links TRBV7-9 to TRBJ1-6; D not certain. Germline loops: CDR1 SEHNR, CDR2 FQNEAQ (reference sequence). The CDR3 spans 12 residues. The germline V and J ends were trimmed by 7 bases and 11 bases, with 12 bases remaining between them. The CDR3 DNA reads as TGTGCCAGCAACGGACCTGAAGCACCCCTCCACTTT. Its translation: CASNGPEAPLHF.

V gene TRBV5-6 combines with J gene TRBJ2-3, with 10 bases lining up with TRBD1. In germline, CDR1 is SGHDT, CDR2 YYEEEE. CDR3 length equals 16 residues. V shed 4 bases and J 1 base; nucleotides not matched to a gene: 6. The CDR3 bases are TGTGCCAGCAGCGAGACCGGGACAGGGGGCACAGATACGCAGTATTTT. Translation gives CASSETGTGGTDTQYF.